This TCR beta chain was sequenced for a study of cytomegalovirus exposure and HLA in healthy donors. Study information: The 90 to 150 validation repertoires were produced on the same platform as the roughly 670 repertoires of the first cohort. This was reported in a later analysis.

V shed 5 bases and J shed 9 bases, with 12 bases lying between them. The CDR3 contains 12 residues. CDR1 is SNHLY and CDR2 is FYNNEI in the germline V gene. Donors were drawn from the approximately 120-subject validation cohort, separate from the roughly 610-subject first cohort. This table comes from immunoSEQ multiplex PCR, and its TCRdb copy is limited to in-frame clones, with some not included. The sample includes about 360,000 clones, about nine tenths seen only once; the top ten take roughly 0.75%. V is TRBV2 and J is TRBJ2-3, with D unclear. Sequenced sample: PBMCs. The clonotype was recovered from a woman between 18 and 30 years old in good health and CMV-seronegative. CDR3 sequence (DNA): TGTGCCAGCAGTTCTACCCACGGGACGCAGTATTTT. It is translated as CASSSTHGTQYF.